This TCR beta chain originates from a study of cytomegalovirus exposure and HLA in healthy donors. Whole-study findings and limits: A later analysis found most CMV-associated TCR beta chains apparently HLA-restricted. For TCR beta chains, V- and J-gene trimming was later linked to a missense DCLRE1C variant.

Primers included in the PCR were 60 Vbeta and 13 Jbeta primers. Per the authors' pipeline: In a later analysis, 80 million or so unique TCR beta chains included roughly 11 million shared by two or more donors. This table comes from immunoSEQ multiplex PCR, and its TCRdb copy is limited to in-frame clones, with some not included. V and J calls and clone size are copied from that table; D and trimming were computed from the DNA. The table includes about 150,000 clones, roughly three quarters detected once. Germline lookup yields CDR1 ENHRY and CDR2 SYGVKD. J was trimmed by 5 bases and V by 0 bases; bases with no gene match: 7. The CDR3 length is 15 residues. The donors were healthy bone marrow donors. Turning to this clone: No antigen is known for it.

Sequenced material: PBMCs. The chain combines TRBV10-3 with TRBJ2-7, with 7 positions matching TRBD1. The TCR comes from a woman aged 40 to 50 in good health and CMV-seropositive. CDR3: CAISESNRGNNEQYF. The DNA for the CDR3 is TGTGCCATCAGTGAGTCGAACAGGGGAAACAACGAGCAGTACTTC.